The 8 T cell receptor beta chains in this list originate from one sample, sequenced in a study of T cells in localized non-small cell lung cancer. Profiled with immunoSEQ multiplex PCR; TCRdb holds only in-frame clones, not every one. The sample contains 20,000 or so clones, roughly 90% of which appear only once. Sample: peripheral blood, taken before any cancer treatment. These receptors were taken from a male donor older than 55 with stage I squamous cell lung carcinoma.

The rearrangement joins TRBV27 to TRBJ2-2; 11 bases line up with TRBD2. The CDR3 is 16 amino acids. Trimming at V came to 3 bases and at J to 0 bases, leaving 0 bases not matched to a gene. CDR1 and CDR2 from the germline V gene are MNHEY and SMNVEV (reference sequence). CDR3 sequence: CASSLTSGTNTGELFF. CDR3 coding DNA: TGTGCCAGCAGTTTGACTAGCGGGACGAACACCGGGGAGCTGTTTTTT.

The chain couples TRBV19 to TRBJ1-2; unclear D gene. The germline V gene has CDR1 LNHDA and CDR2 SQIVND (reference sequence). CDR3 length: 14 residues. Trimming removed 2 bases from V and 3 bases from J, with 10 bases in between. CDR3 sequence (DNA): TGTGCCAGTAGTATAAATAGGTTGCACTATGGCTACACCTTC. Translated, it gives CASSINRLHYGYTF.

The rearrangement uses TRBV6-5 and TRBJ2-2; TRBD1 matches 7 bases. The CDR3 is 14 amino acids. Germline CDR1 MNHEY, CDR2 SVGAGI. J gave up 2 bases and V 5 bases, and 2 bases lay outside the gene matches. The CDR3 loop is CASSRQGNTGELFF. As DNA, the CDR3 is TGTGCCAGCAGTAGACAGGGAAACACCGGGGAGCTGTTTTTT.

V and J are TRBV6-5 and TRBJ1-2; unclear D gene. V shed 1 base and J shed 2 bases, with 11 bases lying between them. The germline V gene encodes CDR1 MNHEY and CDR2 SVGAGI. The CDR3 has 15 amino acids. The CDR3 DNA is TGTGCCAGCAGTTACTACCTCGACGGAAACTATGGCTACACCTTC. Its protein product is CASSYYLDGNYGYTF.

The DNA for the CDR3 is TGTGCCAGCAGCTTAGGAGGGGGAAATGAAAAACTGTTTTTT. Protein product: CASSLGGGNEKLFF. The rearrangement joins TRBV5-5 to TRBJ1-4; D perhaps matches TRBD1 (6 bases). The CDR3 has 14 residues. V gave up 2 bases and J gave up 5 bases, with 10 bases separating them. Germline CDR1 is SGHKS and CDR2 is YYEKEE (reference sequence).

The genes are TRBV11-2 and TRBJ1-4; 7 nucleotides agree with TRBD1. CDR1 and CDR2 from the germline V gene are SGHAT and FQNNGV. V lost 4 bases and J lost 8; bases outside the gene matches: 13. This CDR3 contains 16 residues. CDR3 nucleotide sequence: TGTGCCAGCAGCTCGCAAGGGACAGCCTGGCGAGAAAAACTGTTTTTT. Amino acid sequence: CASSSQGTAWREKLFF.

This clone appeared once. The chain couples TRBV15 to TRBJ2-7, with 9 bases lining up with TRBD2. The junction had 8 bases not matched to a gene; V was cut back by 5 bases and J by 3 bases. CDR3 length equals 15 residues. In germline, CDR1 is LNHNV, CDR2 YYDKDF (reference sequence). This CDR3 reads CATSGLSGGFYEQYF. The CDR3, as DNA: TGTGCCACCAGCGGACTGAGCGGGGGGTTCTACGAGCAGTACTTC.

This clone was recorded a few times. The chain uses TRBV2 and TRBJ1-1; TRBD1 matches 8 bases. Trimming cost V 8 bases and J 5 bases; bases outside gene matches: 7. The CDR3 loop spans 13 amino acids. Germline loops: CDR1 SNHLY, CDR2 FYNNEI. The CDR3 protein is CASRGQGRTEAFF. The CDR3 coding sequence is TGTGCCAGCCGCGGACAGGGTAGGACTGAAGCTTTCTTT.